Presented here are 16 T cell receptor beta chains from one specimen sequenced in a study of identical twins. TCRdb re-called the 5' RACE reads through MiXCR, storing one row per CDR3 protein. The sample lists around 550,000 distinct CDR3 sequences; around 15% were seen once. The same specimen was also included in a second study, on yellow fever vaccine responses in identical twins.

Sequencing was done on a sample of CD4+ T cells sorted from blood. These receptors were taken from a woman aged 18-30 years in good health.

The chain has TRBV7-3 and TRBJ2-1; 16 bases line up with TRBD2. J lost 9 bases, V lost 4 bases, and 9 bases had no gene match. The CDR3 has 17 amino acids. Germline V gene lookup returns CDR1 SGHTA and CDR2 FQGTGA. This CDR3 is CASSWGLAGGPYGEQFF. DNA for the CDR3: TGTGCCAGCAGCTGGGGACTAGCGGGAGGGCCATATGGTGAGCAGTTCTTC. The whole variable domain, remainder taken from reference TRBV7-3 and TRBJ2-1, is GAGVSQTPSNKVTEKGKYVELRCDPISGHTALYWYRQSLGQGPEFLIYFQGTGAADDSGLPNDRFFAVRPEGSVSTLKIQRTERGDSAVYLCASSWGLAGGPYGEQFFGPGTRLTVL.

The V gene is TRBV20-1, the J gene TRBJ2-7; weak D call: TRBD1 (6 bases). Germline CDR1 reads DFQATT; CDR2 reads SNEGSKA (reference sequence). The CDR3 length is 13 residues. Trimming took off 5 bases at V and 4 bases at J, with 15 bases between the two ends. This chain's CDR3 is CSAVRGVAYEQYF. The DNA of the CDR3 is TGCAGTGCTGTCAGGGGAGTAGCGTACGAGCAGTACTTC.

This clonotype appeared a few times. The chain employs TRBV2 and TRBJ2-1, with TRBD1 as a possible D gene (5 bases). V was pared by 6 bases and J by 8 bases, with 11 bases between. There are 12 residues in the CDR3. Per germline, CDR1 SNHLY and CDR2 FYNNEI. CDR3 protein: CASRGEGDEQFF. The CDR3 nucleotides are TGTGCCAGCAGGGGTGAAGGGGATGAGCAGTTCTTC.

The chain employs TRBV21-1 and TRBJ2-1; the DNA was not used to check the table's D call, TRBD1. TRBV21-1 constitutes a pseudogene. This CDR3 is 17 amino acids long. CDR3 protein: CASSKADRGERYNEQFF. The DNA for the CDR3 is TGTGCCAGCAGCAAAGCGGACAGGGGCGAACGATACAATGAGCAGTTCTTC.

This clonotype appeared a few times. The V and J genes are TRBV6-5 and TRBJ1-2; D ambiguous. This CDR3 has 15 amino acids. Germline CDR1 reads MNHEY; CDR2 reads SVGAGI. Trimming cost V 2 bases and J 2 bases, with 12 bases left between them. The CDR3 nucleotides read TGTGCCAGCAGTTACACCGGCCGGACCAACTATGGCTACACCTTC. Its translation is CASSYTGRTNYGYTF.

The chain employs TRBV6-6 and TRBJ1-2; maybe TRBD1 (5 bases). Germline lookup yields CDR1 MNHNY and CDR2 SVGAGI (reference sequence). The V end was cut by 6 bases, the J end by 6 bases, with 14 bases between. The length of the CDR3 is 13 residues. CDR3 sequence: CASRRRGIDGYTF. The CDR3 coding sequence is TGTGCCAGCAGGAGGAGGGGTATAGATGGCTACACCTTC.

J is TRBJ1-2 and V is TRBV12-3 or TRBV12-4; 7 bases fit TRBD1. V shed 5 bases and J 6 bases; nucleotides not matched to a gene: 6. This CDR3 is built from 13 residues. CDR3 amino acids: CASSPTGTNGYTF. CDR3 coding DNA: TGTGCCAGCAGTCCGACAGGGACGAATGGCTACACCTTC.

This chain links TRBV11-2 with TRBJ2-3, with 10 bases identical to TRBD1. Germline CDR1 reads SGHAT; CDR2 reads FQNNGV. With V trimmed by 9 bases and J by 0 bases, 9 bases remained unmatched. The CDR3 has 16 residues. The CDR3 here is CASNGQGGSSTDTQYF. In nucleotides, the CDR3 is TGTGCCAGTAACGGACAGGGGGGTTCTAGCACAGATACGCAGTATTTT.

This clonotype came up many times. The V call is TRBV12-3 or TRBV12-4, the J call TRBJ2-1, with D possibly TRBD1 on 7 matching bases. The CDR3 is 14 residues long. Deletions cut 5 bases from V and 6 bases from J, with 14 bases between. The CDR3: CASSRRGQINEQFF. The CDR3 nucleotides read TGTGCCAGCAGTCGGCGGGGACAGATCAATGAGCAGTTCTTC.

The J gene is TRBJ2-5, the V gene TRBV5-6; unclear D gene. V lost 2 bases and J 3 bases, leaving 5 bases between the germline ends. The germline V gene encodes CDR1 SGHDT and CDR2 YYEEEE. This CDR3 has 12 residues. The CDR3 loop reads CASSFVEETQYF. In DNA, the CDR3 is TGTGCCAGCAGCTTCGTAGAAGAGACCCAGTACTTC.

This rearrangement joins TRBV25-1 to TRBJ2-4; D not resolved. CDR1 and CDR2 (germline): MGHDK, SYGVNS. This CDR3 contains 14 residues. V was trimmed by 4 bases and J by 0 bases, leaving 7 bases between them. The CDR3 sequence is CASSALLAKNIQYF. The DNA for the CDR3 is TGTGCCAGCAGTGCCCTGTTAGCCAAAAACATTCAGTACTTC.

A few counts support this clonotype. The rearrangement joins TRBV12-3 or TRBV12-4 to TRBJ1-4; D gene unclear. The CDR3 totals 15 residues. Trimming cost V 1 base and J 6 bases, with 12 bases left between them. In DNA form, the CDR3 reads TGTGCCAGCAGTTTAGGGCGGGGTGGGGATGAAAAACTGTTTTTT. This sequence encodes CASSLGRGGDEKLFF.

This clonotype turned up a few times. This chain connects TRBV12-3 or TRBV12-4 to TRBJ2-1, with 12 bases fitting TRBD2. J lost 9 bases, V lost 3 bases, and 9 bases had no gene match. The CDR3 length is 16 residues. DNA for the CDR3: TGTGCCAGCAGTTTCCCCCGGACTAGCGGGACTTTTGAGCAGTTCTTC. Protein product: CASSFPRTSGTFEQFF.

The table lists this clonotype with many counts. This chain uses TRBV5-1 with TRBJ2-5; no clear D. CDR3 length: 15 residues. Germline V CDR1 and CDR2: SGHRS, YFSETQ. V lost 1 base and J 0 bases, leaving 10 bases between the germline ends. For the CDR3, the DNA is TGCGCCAGCAGCTTGTGGGGAAGAAACCAAGAGACCCAGTACTTC. Protein product: CASSLWGRNQETQYF.

This clonotype was counted a few times. The gene calls are TRBV29-1 and TRBJ1-4; a weak D match, TRBD1 (5 bases). Per the germline V gene, CDR1 is SQVTM and CDR2 is ANQGSEA. With 8 bases removed from V and 7 bases from J, the gap between germline ends came to 11 bases. This CDR3 is built from 11 residues. DNA of the CDR3: TGCAGCATCCGGGACCTTGAAAAACTGTTTTTT. Its protein is CSIRDLEKLFF.

This chain connects TRBV6-2 or TRBV6-3 to TRBJ2-1; 7 nucleotides match TRBD2. V gave up 7 bases and J gave up 4 bases; unmatched junction bases: 16. This CDR3 comprises 17 residues. The germline CDR1 and CDR2 sequences are MNHEY and SVGEGT. CDR3 sequence: CASTTPRGDYPYNEQFF. CDR3 nucleotide sequence: TGTGCCAGCACCACCCCTCGGGGGGACTATCCTTACAATGAGCAGTTCTTC.